These T cell receptor beta chains were read from a single sample in a study of blood T cells in healthy people across ages. TCRdb re-called the 5' RACE reads with MiXCR, one entry per CDR3 protein. The table includes approximately 780,000 distinct CDR3 sequences, roughly 24% detected once. These data were likewise used in another study, on T cells of mothers and their children.

Sequenced sample: blood. The receptors were sampled from a boy aged 5 to 17 in good health. The CDR3 runs from the conserved cysteine through the conserved F or W. The order of the fields is J gene, CDR3 length, V gene, clone size, D gene, CDR3 protein, CDR3 DNA. The D gene is left open where the match is weak. The size entry is marked missing in some rows and otherwise reads once, few, many or a size class.

TRBJ2-1,13,TRBV12-3/TRBV12-4,-,-,CASPLGRYNEQFF,TGTGCCAGCCCGTTGGGGCGGTACAATGAGCAGTTCTTC
TRBJ2-1,15,TRBV13,-,-,CASSREEGSYNEQFF,TGTGCCAGCAGTAGAGAGGAAGGGTCCTACAATGAGCAGTTCTTC
TRBJ2-1,14,TRBV30,few,-,CAWRRAGSYNEQFF,TGTGCCTGGAGGCGGGCGGGGTCCTACAATGAGCAGTTCTTC
TRBJ2-1,15,TRBV6-1,-,TRBD2,CASSERGGAYNEQFF,TGTGCCAGCAGTGAACGCGGGGGGGCCTACAATGAGCAGTTCTTC
TRBJ2-1,19,TRBV20-1,many,TRBD1,CSARRGSGQGINSYNEQFF,TGCAGTGCTAGAAGAGGGTCGGGACAGGGGATAAACTCCTACAATGAGCAGTTCTTC
TRBJ2-2,13,TRBV12-3/TRBV12-4,-,-,CASSSIGTGELFF,TGTGCCAGCAGTTCCATAGGCACCGGGGAGCTGTTTTTT
TRBJ2-1,14,TRBV6-1,-,-,CASSERQDYNEQFF,TGTGCCAGCAGTGAACGCCAAGATTACAATGAGCAGTTCTTC
TRBJ2-5,11,TRBV20-1,few,-,CSAPRVETQYF,TGCAGTGCTCCCAGGGTAGAGACCCAGTACTTC
TRBJ1-3,14,TRBV7-2,-,-,CASTPRLAGNTIYF,TGTGCCAGCACCCCCAGATTAGCTGGAAACACCATATATTTT
TRBJ1-5,13,TRBV24-1,few,-,CATSDTGRQPQHF,TGTGCCACCAGTGATACGGGACGCCAACCCCAGCATTTT
TRBJ1-2,15,TRBV6-6,-,TRBD1,CASSKPATGFYGYTF,TGTGCCAGCAGTAAACCCGCGACAGGGTTCTATGGCTACACCTTC
TRBJ1-2,16,TRBV15,few,TRBD1,CATSRDRRGRNYGYTF,TGTGCCACCAGCAGAGATCGCAGGGGGCGTAACTATGGCTACACCTTC
TRBJ2-1,14,TRBV6-2/TRBV6-3,-,-,CASTPIREANEQFF,TGTGCCAGCACCCCCATAAGAGAAGCGAATGAGCAGTTCTTC
TRBJ2-1,15,TRBV9,few,TRBD2,CACSTGTSSYNEQFF,TGTGCCTGCAGCACCGGGACTAGCTCCTACAATGAGCAGTTCTTC
TRBJ2-5,11,TRBV20-1,-,-,CSAQDDFEQYF,TGCAGTGCTCAGGACGACTTTGAGCAGTACTTC
TRBJ2-7,11,TRBV20-1,-,-,CSASQGFEQYF,TGCAGTGCTTCCCAGGGGTTCGAGCAGTACTTC
TRBJ2-1,16,TRBV6-1,few,TRBD2,CASSEGAGGPVNEQFF,TGTGCCAGCAGTGAAGGGGCGGGGGGGCCCGTCAATGAGCAGTTCTTC
TRBJ2-5,11,TRBV10-3,-,-,CAISDAETQYF,TGTGCCATCAGTGATGCAGAGACCCAGTACTTC
TRBJ2-5,13,TRBV20-1,few,-,CSAKDTLGETQYF,TGCAGTGCTAAGGACACCCTAGGGGAGACCCAGTACTTC
TRBJ1-6,14,TRBV5-1,-,-,CASSRAGSGSPLHF,TGCGCCAGCAGCCGAGCAGGGTCGGGCTCACCCCTCCACTTT
TRBJ2-2,16,TRBV6-1,-,-,CASSRISRLNTGELFF,TGTGCCAGCAGTCGCATCAGCAGACTGAACACCGGGGAGCTGTTTTTT
TRBJ1-1,15,TRBV3-1,few,-,CASSHSSWGNTEAFF,TGTGCCAGCAGCCATAGTTCCTGGGGAAACACTGAAGCTTTCTTT
TRBJ2-7,10,TRBV29-1,-,-,CSVDEGGQYF,TGCAGCGTTGACGAGGGCGGACAGTACTTC
TRBJ1-4,12,TRBV28,few,TRBD1,CASSGQGEKLFF,TGTGCCAGCAGTGGACAGGGTGAAAAACTGTTTTTT
TRBJ1-1,13,TRBV12-3/TRBV12-4,many,-,CASSLTGYTEAFF,TGTGCCAGCAGTTTAACGGGGTACACTGAAGCTTTCTTT
TRBJ2-7,12,TRBV19,-,-,CASSSVNYEQYF,TGTGCCAGTAGTTCAGTCAACTACGAGCAGTACTTC
TRBJ2-1,15,TRBV4-1,few,TRBD2,CASSQFGLADNEQFF,TGCGCCAGCAGCCAATTTGGGCTAGCGGACAATGAGCAGTTCTTC
TRBJ1-1,14,TRBV9,few,-,CASSVASRGTEAFF,TGTGCCAGCAGCGTGGCTTCGCGGGGTACTGAAGCTTTCTTT
TRBJ2-5,14,TRBV6-2/TRBV6-3,few,TRBD2,CASTKGLEGETQYF,TGTGCCAGCACCAAGGGACTAGAGGGAGAGACCCAGTACTTC
TRBJ2-7,14,TRBV28,few,-,CASSSPRAHYEQYF,TGTGCCAGCAGTTCGCCCCGGGCCCACTACGAGCAGTACTTC
TRBJ1-3,12,TRBV12-3/TRBV12-4,-,-,CASLGPGGRLYF,TGTGCCAGTCTGGGTCCTGGAGGACGGCTATATTTT
TRBJ2-2,15,TRBV7-9,-,-,CASSLEGKNTAELFF,TGTGCCAGCAGCTTAGAGGGGAAAAACACCGCGGAGCTGTTTTTT
TRBJ1-1,16,TRBV4-1,-,TRBD1,CASSHASTGKDTEAFF,TGCGCCAGCAGCCACGCGTCGACAGGGAAGGACACTGAAGCTTTCTTT
TRBJ2-3,14,TRBV6-5,-,TRBD1,CASSHGQGTDTQYF,TGTGCCAGCAGTCACGGACAGGGCACAGATACGCAGTATTTT
TRBJ2-7,15,TRBV20-1,-,TRBD2,CSARDESGGRFEQYF,TGCAGTGCTAGAGATGAGTCGGGAGGACGGTTCGAGCAGTACTTC
TRBJ2-5,15,TRBV27,few,TRBD2,CASSLASGEQETQYF,TGTGCCAGCAGTTTGGCTAGCGGGGAGCAAGAGACCCAGTACTTC
TRBJ2-1,13,TRBV5-1,-,-,CASSLAMWNEQFF,TGCGCCAGCAGCTTGGCCATGTGGAATGAGCAGTTCTTC
TRBJ2-5,15,TRBV28,few,TRBD1,CASSFRDRGRETQYF,TGTGCCAGCAGTTTCCGGGACAGGGGGCGAGAGACCCAGTACTTC
TRBJ2-1,13,TRBV30,-,-,CAWRPGLYNEQFF,TGTGCCTGGAGGCCGGGACTTTACAATGAGCAGTTCTTC
TRBJ2-4,13,TRBV30,-,TRBD2,CAWSGLAGGMQYF,TGTGCCTGGAGTGGTCTAGCGGGGGGGATGCAGTACTTC
TRBJ2-7,15,TRBV7-2,few,-,CASSLWGSPSYEQYF,TGTGCCAGCAGCTTATGGGGGTCACCCTCCTACGAGCAGTACTTC
TRBJ1-5,15,TRBV7-9,-,TRBD1,CASSLAGQWNQPQHF,TGTGCCAGCAGCTTAGCGGGACAGTGGAATCAGCCCCAGCATTTT
TRBJ1-1,16,TRBV6-1,-,-,CASRPSFGELDTEAFF,TGTGCCAGCAGACCTTCCTTCGGGGAATTGGACACTGAAGCTTTCTTT
TRBJ2-5,12,TRBV2,-,-,CASSEVEETQYF,TGTGCCAGCAGTGAAGTAGAAGAGACCCAGTACTTC
TRBJ2-7,15,TRBV29-1,few,-,CSVELPGDPVGEQYF,TGCAGCGTTGAACTGCCGGGAGACCCTGTCGGGGAGCAGTACTTC
TRBJ2-7,13,TRBV7-9,-,TRBD2,CASRGLAGYEQYF,TGTGCCAGCCGCGGGCTAGCGGGATACGAGCAGTACTTC